Included here is one TCR beta chain sequence, with context. Its specificity is unknown. These data are taken from a study of T cell responses to AZD1222 COVID-19 vaccine. Study-wide results and caveats: White British donors predominated, females outnumbered males, and clonal diversity was possibly underestimated.

The CDR3 is 14 residues long. V lost 6 bases and J lost 0, with 11 bases in between. From germline, CDR1 is SNHLY and CDR2 FYNNEI. Repertoires were generated with immunoSEQ multiplex PCR, while TCRdb's copy carries only in-frame clones and drops some. In the table there are some 150,000 clones, approximately 90% of which are singletons. The clonotype comes from an adult in good health. The chain recombines TRBV2 with TRBJ1-1, with a tentative D call TRBD1 (5 bases). The sequenced sample was peripheral blood, obtained on day 0 of AZD1222 vaccination. The CDR3 loop reads CASRQVYMNTEAFF. CDR3 nucleotides: TGTGCCAGCAGACAGGTCTACATGAACACTGAAGCTTTCTTT.